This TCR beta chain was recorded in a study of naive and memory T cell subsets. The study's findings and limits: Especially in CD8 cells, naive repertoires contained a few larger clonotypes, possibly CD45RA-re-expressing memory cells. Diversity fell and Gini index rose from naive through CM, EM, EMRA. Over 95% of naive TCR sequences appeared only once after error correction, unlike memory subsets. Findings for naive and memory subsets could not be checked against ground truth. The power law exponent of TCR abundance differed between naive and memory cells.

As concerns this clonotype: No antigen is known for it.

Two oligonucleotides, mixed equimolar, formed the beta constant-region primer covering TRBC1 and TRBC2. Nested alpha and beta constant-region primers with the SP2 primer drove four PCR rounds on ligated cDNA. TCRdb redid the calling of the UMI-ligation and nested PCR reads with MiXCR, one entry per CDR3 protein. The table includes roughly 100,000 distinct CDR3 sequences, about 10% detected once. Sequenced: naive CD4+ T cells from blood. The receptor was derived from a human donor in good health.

The CDR3 coding sequence is TGTGCCTGGAGTGCTGACAGGTCACCGATCTTTCGGATCGGAACAAAGTACTTC. It specifies CAWSADRSPIFRIGTKYF. This rearrangement joins TRBV30 to TRBJ2-7; TRBD1 is a possible D gene (6 bases). V was trimmed by 1 base and J by 11 bases, leaving 33 bases between them. The length of the CDR3 is 18 residues. Germline V lookup: CDR1 GTSNPN, CDR2 SVGIG (reference sequence). Looking up the rest from reference TRBV30 and TRBJ2-7 gives the full variable domain: SQTIHQWPATLVQPVGSPLSLECTVEGTSNPNLYWYRQAAGRGLQLLFYSVGIGQISSEVPQNLSASRPQDRQFILSSKKLLLSDSGFYLCAWSADRSPIFRIGTKYFGPGTRLTVT.